Listed below are T cell receptor beta chains from one sample, sequenced in a study of blood T cell repertoires in COVID-19. The protocol was immunoSEQ multiplex PCR, while the TCRdb copy is restricted to in-frame clones and leaves out a portion. The repertoire holds some 260,000 clones, with 75% to 95% as singletons. The sample taken for sequencing was PBMCs or T cells enriched from blood (not recorded which). These receptors were taken from a woman in her late teens or twenties who had recovered from COVID-19. The CDR3 runs from the conserved cysteine through the conserved F or W. Fields, in order: V gene, J gene, clone size, D gene, CDR3 DNA, CDR3 protein. The D gene is left open where the match is weak. Clone size is stated in some rows and not others, as once, few, many or a class when expanded.

>TRBV25-1|TRBJ2-5|once|TRBD2
TGTGCCAGCAGTGCACTAGCGGGAGGAGAGACCCAGTACTTC
CASSALAGGETQYF
>TRBV19|TRBJ1-1|-|-
TGTGCCAGTAGATTAGGGAGTTTGGGCACTGAAGCTTTCTTT
CASRLGSLGTEAFF
>TRBV19|TRBJ2-7|-|-
TGTGCCAGTAGCCTCGAGGGTACCTACGAGCAGTACTTC
CASSLEGTYEQYF
>TRBV4-1|TRBJ1-2|once|-
TGCGCCAGCAGCCAAGTCGAGCGGGCCCGGAACTATGGCTACACCTTC
CASSQVERARNYGYTF
>TRBV7-9|TRBJ2-1|-|TRBD2
TGTGCCAGCAGCACCCTTAGCGGGGCTTACAATGAGCAGTTCTTC
CASSTLSGAYNEQFF
>TRBV27|TRBJ1-5|once|TRBD1
TGTGCCAGCAGTTCGACAGGGGGCGACGCTCAGCCCCAGCATTTT
CASSSTGGDAQPQHF
>TRBV18|TRBJ2-2|-|-
TGTGCCAGCTCATCCCGGGACAAAGCTAGGGAGCTGTTTTTT
CASSSRDKARELFF
>TRBV24-1|TRBJ1-2|-|-
TGTGCCACCAGTGACGAACCACAGGGATTCGGCTACACCTTC
CATSDEPQGFGYTF
>TRBV12-3/TRBV12-4|TRBJ1-5|-|-
TGTGCCAGCAGCACCCCTGACTGGCCCCAGCATTTT
CASSTPDWPQHF
>TRBV9|TRBJ1-2|-|-
TGTGCCAGCAGCGTCACCCTCCTCCAGGACGGTGCGGGGGGGGGCTACACCTTC
CASSVTLLQDGAGGGYTF
>TRBV19|TRBJ2-1|-|TRBD2
TGTGCCAGTAGTACCCTTTGGACTAGCCGGAGCTCCTACAATGAGCAGTTCTTC
CASSTLWTSRSSYNEQFF
>TRBV3-1/TRBV3-2|TRBJ1-1|-|-
TGTGCCACTCGGGACACCACTGAAGCTTTCTTT
CATRDTTEAFF
>TRBV5-1|TRBJ1-2|-|TRBD1
TGCGCCAGCAGCCAGACAGGGGAGAGTGGCTACACCTTC
CASSQTGESGYTF
>TRBV11-2|TRBJ1-3|-|TRBD1
TGTGCCAGCAGCCCCGACAGGGTAGCGGGAAACACCATATATTTT
CASSPDRVAGNTIYF
>TRBV18|TRBJ1-1|-|-
TGTGCCAGCTCACCAGGACAGAACACTGAAGCTTTCTTT
CASSPGQNTEAFF
>TRBV3-1/TRBV3-2|TRBJ1-2|few|-
TGTGCCAGCAGCCCACAGGCTCGGTATGGCTACACCTTC
CASSPQARYGYTF
>TRBV5-4|TRBJ1-5|once|-
TGTGCCAGCAGCCAAGACAGAAATCAGCCCCAGCATTTT
CASSQDRNQPQHF
>TRBV28|TRBJ2-1|-|-
TGTGCCAGCAGGTCCGGGGAGAGCTTTAGGAATGAGCAGTTCTTC
CASRSGESFRNEQFF
>TRBV9|TRBJ2-5|-|-
TGTGCCAGCAGCGGAGGTGGTCAGGGGCAAGAGACCCAGTACTTC
CASSGGGQGQETQYF
>TRBV7-9|TRBJ1-2|-|-
TGTGCCAGCAGCTTAAACACAGGGTTCTATGGCTACACCTTC
CASSLNTGFYGYTF
>TRBV3-1/TRBV3-2|TRBJ1-2|few|TRBD1
TGTGCCAGCAGCCAAAGAGGAGGGGGCGGTGGCTACACCTTC
CASSQRGGGGGYTF
>TRBV21-1|TRBJ2-2|-|-
TGTGCCAGCAGCAGGCCCCGGAGCGGGAGGATCGTAACCGGGGAGCTGTTTTTT
CASSRPRSGRIVTGELFF
>TRBV15|TRBJ1-5|-|-
TGTGCCACCAGCCCAAACCGCGGGGCGCAGCCCCAGCATTTT
CATSPNRGAQPQHF
>TRBV6-1|TRBJ1-2|-|TRBD1
TGTGCCAGCAGGGGGGGACAGAGCTATGGCTACACCTTC
CASRGGQSYGYTF
>TRBV13|TRBJ1-1|-|-
TGTGCCAGCAGACCCCGCGGGGTGGACACTGAAGCTTTCTTT
CASRPRGVDTEAFF
>TRBV7-2|TRBJ1-2|-|TRBD1
TGTGCCAGCAGCTCCGGGACAGACTATGGCTACACCTTC
CASSSGTDYGYTF
>TRBV19|TRBJ1-6|-|-
TGTGCCGCCTGGGGCGGGGGATTTTCACCCCTCCACTTT
CAAWGGGFSPLHF
>TRBV6-6|TRBJ2-5|-|-
TGTGCCAGCAGTTACGGGTTCAGATCAGCGGAAGAGACCCAGTACTTC
CASSYGFRSAEETQYF
>TRBV9|TRBJ1-2|-|-
TGTGCCAGCAGCGCATACAGGGTTGGCTCTTTTGGCTACACCTTC
CASSAYRVGSFGYTF
>TRBV3-1/TRBV3-2|TRBJ1-2|-|TRBD1
TGTGCCAGCAGCCAAGAACAGGGGGCCGGAGGGGGCTACACCTTC
CASSQEQGAGGGYTF
>TRBV7-8|TRBJ2-3|-|-
TGTGCCAGCAGCTTACAGGGAAGCACAGATACGCAGTATTTT
CASSLQGSTDTQYF
>TRBV4-1|TRBJ1-2|-|-
TGCGCCAGCAGCCAAGCACCAGTGGGAGCTAACTATGGCTACACCTTC
CASSQAPVGANYGYTF
>TRBV5-4|TRBJ1-2|-|-
TGTGCCAGCAGCTTAGTGGCAGGGAATAATGGCTACACCTTC
CASSLVAGNNGYTF
>TRBV2|TRBJ2-1|-|-
TGTGCCAGCAGTGTATCTAGCTCCTACAATGAGCAGTTCTTC
CASSVSSSYNEQFF
>TRBV2|TRBJ1-1|-|-
TGTGCCGGCCGTGGTTGGGGGCGAACTGAAGCTTTCTTT
CAGRGWGRTEAFF
>TRBV24-1|TRBJ1-1|few|-
TGTGCCACCCACGGAGGGTCACAGGAGTCCATGAACACTGAAGCTTTCTTT
CATHGGSQESMNTEAFF
>TRBV7-9|TRBJ2-7|-|-
TGTGCCAGCAGCCTCAGGACAGGGAGGGACTACGAGCAGTACTTC
CASSLRTGRDYEQYF
>TRBV7-2|TRBJ2-4|-|-
TGTGCCAGCAGCTTCGGAATCCAGGTCAGGGGAAGAAACATTCAGTACTTC
CASSFGIQVRGRNIQYF
>TRBV19|TRBJ1-5|once|-
TGTGCCAGTAGTATAAGGCTCAGGTCGTATCAGCCCCAGCATTTT
CASSIRLRSYQPQHF
>TRBV5-1|TRBJ2-7|-|TRBD2
TGCGCCAGCAGCCCCCTGGGGGGGAGGTCCTACGAGCAGTACTTC
CASSPLGGRSYEQYF
>TRBV10-3|TRBJ2-1|-|TRBD2
TGTGCCATCAGTGAGTCGCCGATCCGGGGGGGCAGCGATGAGCAGTTCTTC
CAISESPIRGGSDEQFF
>TRBV4-2|TRBJ2-1|once|TRBD1
TGTGCCAGCAGCCAAAGGCGACAGGGGGGAAACAATGAGCAGTTCTTC
CASSQRRQGGNNEQFF
>TRBV7-3|TRBJ2-3|-|TRBD1
TGTGCCAGCAGATCCGGGACAGGGAGGTCCGATACGCAGTATTTT
CASRSGTGRSDTQYF
>TRBV4-3|TRBJ1-1|-|-
TGCGCCAGCAGCCCCGGCCCGGAGAGAACCAACACTGAAGCTTTCTTT
CASSPGPERTNTEAFF
>TRBV27|TRBJ2-3|-|TRBD2
TGTGCCAGCAGTTTTTTTCCAGGGAGGGGACTCACAGATACGCAGTATTTT
CASSFFPGRGLTDTQYF
>TRBV7-3|TRBJ2-1|-|-
TGTGCCAGCAGCTTAAGTGCGGGGGCGGGTCTAGCTGGCTACAATGAGCAGTTCTTC
CASSLSAGAGLAGYNEQFF
>TRBV14|TRBJ1-1|once|TRBD1
TGTGCCAGCAGCCAGAATACAGGGGTCGGAACTGAAGCTTTCTTT
CASSQNTGVGTEAFF
>TRBV11-3|TRBJ2-1|-|TRBD1
TGTGCCAGCAGCCCAGGAAGGGACAGCTCCTACAATGAGCAGTTCTTC
CASSPGRDSSYNEQFF
>TRBV7-8|TRBJ1-4|-|-
TGTGCCAGCAGCTTCTCAGGGAGGACTAATGAAAAACTGTTTTTT
CASSFSGRTNEKLFF
>TRBV5-6|TRBJ1-1|-|-
TGTGCCAGCAGCTTTCTAGGACACCCGAACACTGAAGCTTTCTTT
CASSFLGHPNTEAFF
>TRBV6-5|TRBJ1-5|-|TRBD1
TGTGCCAGCGGGCAGAGACAGGGGCCGCCCCAGCATTTT
CASGQRQGPPQHF
>TRBV24-1|TRBJ1-5|-|-
TGTGCCACCAGTACAGGGTATAGCAATCAGCCCCAGCATTTT
CATSTGYSNQPQHF
>TRBV4-1|TRBJ1-5|-|TRBD1
TGCGCCAGCAGCCATCGACAGGGGGCCGAGCAGCCCCAGCATTTT
CASSHRQGAEQPQHF
>TRBV24-1|TRBJ1-2|-|-
TGTGCCACCAGTGATTTTTCAGGGGAAGGCTACACCTTC
CATSDFSGEGYTF
>TRBV11-3|TRBJ2-1|-|TRBD1
TGTGCCAGCAGCTTTTCCGACAGGGTGACTAACAATGAGCAGTTCTTC
CASSFSDRVTNNEQFF
>TRBV19|TRBJ2-1|-|-
TGTGCCAGTAGTATCGGTGTCCTGCCCTACAATGAGCAGTTCTTC
CASSIGVLPYNEQFF
>TRBV10-3|TRBJ2-1|-|TRBD1
TGTGCCATCAGAGAAGGGACAGGGGCTTCCTCCTACAATGAGCAGTTCTTC
CAIREGTGASSYNEQFF
>TRBV11-3|TRBJ2-4|-|TRBD2
TGTGCCAGCAGCTTAGGAGGACTAGCGGGGGGGATTCTAGCCAAAAACATTCAGTACTTC
CASSLGGLAGGILAKNIQYF
>TRBV28|TRBJ2-2|-|TRBD1
TGTGCCAGCAGTGGCGCGGACAGGACGAACACCGGGGAGCTGTTTTTT
CASSGADRTNTGELFF
>TRBV29-1|TRBJ1-1|-|-
TGCAGCGTTGACCGCAGGACTCACCCTGAAGCTTTCTTT
CSVDRRTHPEAFF